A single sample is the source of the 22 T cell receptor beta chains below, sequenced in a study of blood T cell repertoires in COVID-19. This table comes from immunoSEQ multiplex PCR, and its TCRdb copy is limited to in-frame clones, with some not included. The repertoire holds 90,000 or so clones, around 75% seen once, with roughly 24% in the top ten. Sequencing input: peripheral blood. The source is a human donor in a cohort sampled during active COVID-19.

The CDR3 reads CASSMRRDPYNEQFF. DNA for the CDR3: TGTGCCAGTAGTATGAGGCGGGATCCCTACAATGAGCAGTTCTTC. The rearrangement uses TRBV19 and TRBJ2-1; D possibly corresponds to TRBD2 (6 bases). Per germline, CDR1 LNHDA and CDR2 SQIVND (reference sequence). V lost 3 bases to trimming and J lost 2 bases, with 11 bases between them. This CDR3 is built from 15 residues. The variable domain in full, completed from reference TRBV19 and TRBJ2-1, reads DGGITQSPKYLFRKEGQNVTLSCEQNLNHDAMYWYRQDPGQGLRLIYYSQIVNDFQKGDIAEGYSVSREKKESFPLTVTSAQKNPTAFYLCASSMRRDPYNEQFFGPGTRLTVL.

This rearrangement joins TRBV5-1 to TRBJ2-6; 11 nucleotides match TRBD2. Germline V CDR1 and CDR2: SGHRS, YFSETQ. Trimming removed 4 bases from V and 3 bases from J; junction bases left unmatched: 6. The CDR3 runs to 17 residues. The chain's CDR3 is CASSPTSGSFGANVLTF. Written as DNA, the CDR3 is TGCGCCAGCAGCCCAACTAGCGGGAGTTTTGGGGCCAACGTCCTGACTTTC.

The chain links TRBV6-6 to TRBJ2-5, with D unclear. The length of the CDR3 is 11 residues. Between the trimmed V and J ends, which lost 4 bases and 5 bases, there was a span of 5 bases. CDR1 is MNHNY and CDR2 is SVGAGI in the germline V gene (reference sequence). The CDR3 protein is CASSLLETQYF. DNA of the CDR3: TGTGCCAGCAGTTTACTGGAGACCCAGTACTTC.

The CDR3 region is CASSPGQGARETQYF. DNA for the CDR3: TGTGCCAGCAGTCCGGGACAGGGGGCACGAGAGACCCAGTACTTC. The J gene is TRBJ2-5, the V gene TRBV6-6, with 12 bases fitting TRBD1. Trimming cost V 5 bases and J 4 bases; bases outside gene matches: 5. Germline CDR1 reads MNHNY; CDR2 reads SVGAGI (reference sequence). This CDR3 is built from 15 residues.

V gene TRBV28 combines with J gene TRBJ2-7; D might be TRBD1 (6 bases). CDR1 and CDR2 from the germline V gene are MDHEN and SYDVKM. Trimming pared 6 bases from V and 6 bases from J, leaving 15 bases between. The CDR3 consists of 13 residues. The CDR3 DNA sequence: TGTGCCAGCAGACCACAGGGTCTGAGCGAGCAGTACTTC. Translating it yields CASRPQGLSEQYF.

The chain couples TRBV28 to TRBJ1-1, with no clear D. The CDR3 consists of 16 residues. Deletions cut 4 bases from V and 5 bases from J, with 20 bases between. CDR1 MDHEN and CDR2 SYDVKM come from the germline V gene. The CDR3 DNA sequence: TGTGCCAGCAGTTCGTATGGGAGACACCCCGAGACTGAAGCTTTCTTT. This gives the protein CASSSYGRHPETEAFF.

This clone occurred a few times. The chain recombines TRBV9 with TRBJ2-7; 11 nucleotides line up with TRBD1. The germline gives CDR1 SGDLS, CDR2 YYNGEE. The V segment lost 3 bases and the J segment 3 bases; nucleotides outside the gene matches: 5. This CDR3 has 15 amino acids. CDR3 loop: CASSAGQGAYYEQYF. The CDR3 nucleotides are TGTGCCAGCAGCGCAGGACAGGGGGCCTACTACGAGCAGTACTTC.

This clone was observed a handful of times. The CDR3 loop is CASSPGASGGYTF. The DNA for the CDR3 is TGTGCCAGCTCACCAGGGGCTTCCGGGGGCTACACCTTC. J is TRBJ1-2 and V is TRBV18; D is possibly TRBD1 (5 bases). This CDR3 region has 13 residues. Germline values: CDR1 KGHSH, CDR2 LQKENI. V was trimmed by 2 bases and J by 8 bases, leaving 12 bases between them.

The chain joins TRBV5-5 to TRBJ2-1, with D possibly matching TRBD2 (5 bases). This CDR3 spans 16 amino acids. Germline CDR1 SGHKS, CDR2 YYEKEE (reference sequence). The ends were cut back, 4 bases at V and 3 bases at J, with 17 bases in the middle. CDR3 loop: CASSATQGSNYNEQFF. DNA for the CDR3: TGTGCCAGCAGCGCAACCCAAGGGAGCAACTACAATGAGCAGTTCTTC.

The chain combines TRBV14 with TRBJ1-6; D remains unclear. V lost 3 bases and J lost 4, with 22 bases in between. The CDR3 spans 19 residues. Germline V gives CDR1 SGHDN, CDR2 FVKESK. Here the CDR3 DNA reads TGTGCCAGCAGCCACCGCCGACCGGGGTCCACGTATTATAATTCACCCCTCCACTTT. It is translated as CASSHRRPGSTYYNSPLHF.

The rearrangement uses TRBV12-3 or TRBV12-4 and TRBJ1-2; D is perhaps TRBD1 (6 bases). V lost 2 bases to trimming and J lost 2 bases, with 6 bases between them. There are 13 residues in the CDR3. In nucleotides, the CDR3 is TGTGCCAGCAGTTTAAGGGGGAACTATGGCTACACCTTC. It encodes CASSLRGNYGYTF.

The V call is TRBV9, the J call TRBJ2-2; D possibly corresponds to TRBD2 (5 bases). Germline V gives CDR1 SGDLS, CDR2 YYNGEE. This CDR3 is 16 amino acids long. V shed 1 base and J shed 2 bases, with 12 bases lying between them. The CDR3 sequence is CASSVSPRGNTGELFF. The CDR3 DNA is TGTGCCAGCAGCGTATCCCCTCGGGGAAACACCGGGGAGCTGTTTTTT.

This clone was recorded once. Here the CDR3 DNA reads TGTGCCAGCAGTCTGGACGGGACAGCCAATTCACCCCTCCACTTT. This codes for CASSLDGTANSPLHF. The chain joins TRBV6-5 to TRBJ1-6, with 7 bases fitting TRBD1. This CDR3 has 15 residues. Germline values: CDR1 MNHEY, CDR2 SVGAGI. The V segment lost 5 bases and the J segment 7 bases; nucleotides outside the gene matches: 8.

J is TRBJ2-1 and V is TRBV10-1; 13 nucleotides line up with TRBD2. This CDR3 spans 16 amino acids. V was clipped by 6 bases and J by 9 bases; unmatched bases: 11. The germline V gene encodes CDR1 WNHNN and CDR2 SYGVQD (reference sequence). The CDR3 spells CASSSRTSGRVVEQFF. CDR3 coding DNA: TGCGCCAGCAGCTCCCGGACTAGCGGGAGAGTTGTTGAGCAGTTCTTC.

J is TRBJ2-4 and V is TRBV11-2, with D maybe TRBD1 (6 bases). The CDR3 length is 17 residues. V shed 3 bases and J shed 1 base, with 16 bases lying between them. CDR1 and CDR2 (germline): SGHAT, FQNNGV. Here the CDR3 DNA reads TGTGCCAGCAGCTTCCCCTTGGGGGCTGTGGCCAAAAACATTCAGTACTTC. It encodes CASSFPLGAVAKNIQYF.

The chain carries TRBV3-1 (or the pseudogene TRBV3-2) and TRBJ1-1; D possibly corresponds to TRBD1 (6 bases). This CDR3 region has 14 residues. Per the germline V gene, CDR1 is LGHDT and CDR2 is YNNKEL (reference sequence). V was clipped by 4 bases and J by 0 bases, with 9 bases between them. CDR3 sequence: CASSRQVMNTEAFF. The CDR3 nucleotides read TGTGCCAGCAGCCGACAGGTTATGAACACTGAAGCTTTCTTT.

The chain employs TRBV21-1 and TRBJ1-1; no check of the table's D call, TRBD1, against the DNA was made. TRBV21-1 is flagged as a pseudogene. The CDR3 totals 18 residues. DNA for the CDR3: TGTGCCAGCAGCAGTCAGGGACAGGGGAATCCCACGGTCACTGAAGCTTTCTTT. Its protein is CASSSQGQGNPTVTEAFF.

The DNA of the CDR3 is TGTGCCAGCAGCCAAGGGACAGGGAATGAGCAGTTCTTC. Translated: CASSQGTGNEQFF. The chain is built from TRBV3-1 (or the pseudogene TRBV3-2) and TRBJ2-1; the match to TRBD1 covers 8 bases. With V trimmed by 1 base and J by 7 bases, 0 bases remained unmatched. CDR1 and CDR2 (germline): LGHDT, YNNKEL (reference sequence). The CDR3 consists of 13 residues.

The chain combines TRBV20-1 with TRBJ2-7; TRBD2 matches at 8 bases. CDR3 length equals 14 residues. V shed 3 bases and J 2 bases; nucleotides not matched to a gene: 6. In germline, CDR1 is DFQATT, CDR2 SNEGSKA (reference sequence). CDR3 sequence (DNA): TGCAGTGCTAGTTACGGGGGGGGCACCTACGAGCAGTACTTC. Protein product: CSASYGGGTYEQYF.

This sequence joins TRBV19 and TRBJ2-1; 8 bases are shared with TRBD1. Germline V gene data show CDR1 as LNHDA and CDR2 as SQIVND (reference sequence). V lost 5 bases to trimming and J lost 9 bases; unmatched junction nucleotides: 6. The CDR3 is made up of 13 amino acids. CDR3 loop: CASSSDRGGEQFF. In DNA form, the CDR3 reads TGTGCCAGTAGTTCCGACAGGGGTGGTGAGCAGTTCTTC.

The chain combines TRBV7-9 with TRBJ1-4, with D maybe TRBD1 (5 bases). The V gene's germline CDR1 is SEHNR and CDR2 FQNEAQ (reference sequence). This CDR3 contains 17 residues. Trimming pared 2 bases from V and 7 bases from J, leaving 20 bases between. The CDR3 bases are TGTGCCAGCAGCTTAAATGGTGGAGGGGAGGTCGGTGAAAAACTGTTTTTT. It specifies CASSLNGGGEVGEKLFF.

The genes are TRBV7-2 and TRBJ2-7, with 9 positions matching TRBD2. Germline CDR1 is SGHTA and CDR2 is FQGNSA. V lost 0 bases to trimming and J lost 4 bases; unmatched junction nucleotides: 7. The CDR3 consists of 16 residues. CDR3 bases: TGTGCCAGCAGCTTAGCCGCGGGAGGGCCGAGGTACGAGCAGTACTTC. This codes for CASSLAAGGPRYEQYF.